This passage covers 5 T cell receptor beta chains from one sample sequenced in a study of T cell responses to AZD1222 COVID-19 vaccine. TCRdb keeps only in-frame clones here, not all; method: immunoSEQ multiplex PCR. The sample lists 100,000 or so clones; around 82% were seen once. The specimen comprised peripheral blood, sampled on day 0 of AZD1222 vaccination. The receptors here all came from an adult in good health.

The chain joins TRBV5-8 to TRBJ1-2, with 7 positions matching TRBD1. V shed 9 bases, J shed 4 bases, and the junction held 12 bases outside the gene matches. The CDR3 length is 14 residues. Germline loops: CDR1 SGHTS, CDR2 YDEGEE. The CDR3 is CATNRDRVFYGYTF. The DNA of the CDR3 is TGTGCCACCAACCGCGACAGGGTTTTCTATGGCTACACCTTC.

V and J are TRBV27 and TRBJ2-7; 7 bases fit TRBD2. V trimming: 3 bases; J trimming: 6 bases; junction bases outside the gene matches: 2. Germline V lookup: CDR1 MNHEY, CDR2 SMNVEV (reference sequence). The CDR3 extends over 12 amino acids. This chain's CDR3 is CASSFTGGEQYF. The CDR3 DNA reads TGTGCCAGCAGTTTTACGGGGGGCGAGCAGTACTTC.

This rearrangement joins TRBV20-1 to TRBJ2-5, with 13 positions matching TRBD2. Germline V gene sequence: CDR1 DFQATT, CDR2 SNEGSKA (reference sequence). This CDR3 contains 15 residues. Germline trimming cut 3 bases from V and 6 bases from J; bases unmatched to any gene: 7. The CDR3 protein is CSASTSGGAAKTQYF. The CDR3 DNA reads TGCAGTGCTAGTACTAGCGGGGGGGCCGCAAAGACCCAGTACTTC.

The chain links TRBV2 to TRBJ1-1; D ambiguous. CDR3 length equals 13 residues. V gave up 2 bases and J gave up 11 bases, with 15 bases separating them. The germline CDR1 and CDR2 sequences are SNHLY and FYNNEI. This chain's CDR3 is CASSEPVPAGAFF. For the CDR3, the DNA is TGTGCCAGCAGTGAACCGGTTCCCGCTGGGGCTTTCTTT.

This rearrangement joins TRBV5-4 to TRBJ1-3; D gene unclear. CDR3 length: 15 amino acids. CDR1 is SGHNT, CDR2 YYREEE, per germline (reference sequence). The ends were cut back, 0 bases at V and 0 bases at J, with 7 bases in the middle. The CDR3 DNA sequence: TGTGCCAGCAGCTTGGGACGGAACTCTGGAAACACCATATATTTT. Encoded protein: CASSLGRNSGNTIYF.